This is a list of T cell receptor beta chains from one sample in a study of CD8 T cells in Susac syndrome. Each CDR3 protein gets one entry after TCRdb re-called the immunoSEQ multiplex PCR reads with MiXCR. This sample carries about 120,000 distinct CDR3 sequences, about 90% of them seen once, and the ten largest clones take about 0.12%. Sequenced input: CD8+ T cells from PBMCs. The receptors shown here come from a human donor in good health. CDR3s include the opening cysteine and the closing phenylalanine or tryptophan. Each record gives: clone size, D gene, J gene, V gene, CDR3 DNA, CDR3 protein. D genes are given only for firm matches. Only some rows state a clone size, as once, few, many or a class for expanded clones.

.	.	TRBJ2-4	TRBV3-1	TGTGCCAGCAGCCAAGATTTTCCCTCGGTTGCGGGGGCAATTCAGTACTTC	CASSQDFPSVAGAIQYF
.	.	TRBJ1-2	TRBV12-3/TRBV12-4	TGTGCCAGCAGTTTGTCGGCGCGTGGCTACACCTTC	CASSLSARGYTF
.	.	TRBJ1-5	TRBV23-1	TGCGCCAGCGTCGTACTAGAGGGTCAGCCCCAGCATTTT	CASVVLEGQPQHF
few	.	TRBJ2-5	TRBV27	TGTGCCAGCAGTCCCGACCGGTTGTACCAAGAGACCCAGTACTTC	CASSPDRLYQETQYF
.	.	TRBJ2-3	TRBV7-8	TGTGCCAGCAGCTTGGGCGTCACAGATACGCAGTATTTT	CASSLGVTDTQYF
.	TRBD2	TRBJ2-1	TRBV29-1	TGCAGCGACGGCGGGAGGGCCGAGCAGTTCTTC	CSDGGRAEQFF
.	.	TRBJ2-4	TRBV11-2	TGTGCCAGCAGCTCTAGTGTAGCGGCCAAAAACATTCAGTACTTC	CASSSSVAAKNIQYF
.	.	TRBJ1-5	TRBV12-5	TGTGCTAGTGGTTTGGATCGAGGGCCCCAGCATTTT	CASGLDRGPQHF
.	TRBD1	TRBJ1-2	TRBV2	TGTGCCAGCAATTACAGGGGAGAGGGCTACACCTTC	CASNYRGEGYTF
.	TRBD2	TRBJ2-7	TRBV7-2	TGTGCCAGCAGCTTAAGGGCGGGAGGGAATTACGAGCAGTACTTC	CASSLRAGGNYEQYF
.	.	TRBJ2-3	TRBV3-1	TGTGCCAGCAGCCAAGGGCGCTCTAATACGCAGTATTTT	CASSQGRSNTQYF
.	TRBD2	TRBJ2-3	TRBV7-9	TGTGCCAGCAGTAAGAGCGCTAGCGGGTCAACTAGCACAGATACGCAGTATTTT	CASSKSASGSTSTDTQYF
.	.	TRBJ1-1	TRBV5-1	TGCGCCAGCAGCTTGGACTCGGGTCCTGGGGCTGAAGCTTTCTTT	CASSLDSGPGAEAFF
few	TRBD1	TRBJ2-1	TRBV4-2	TGTGCCAGCAGCCAAGGGGGACAGAGGACACCCTACAATGAGCAGTTCTTC	CASSQGGQRTPYNEQFF
.	.	TRBJ2-2	TRBV5-1	TGCGCCAGCAGCGCCGCCGGAATAGTGGGAGTTGACGGGGAGCTGTTTTTT	CASSAAGIVGVDGELFF
.	TRBD1	TRBJ2-1	TRBV15	TGTGCCACCAGCAGTCACAGGGACAGCAATGAGCAGTTCTTC	CATSSHRDSNEQFF
once	.	TRBJ1-1	TRBV3-1	TGTGCCAGCAGCCCTCTCACCCCGAACACTGAAGCTTTCTTT	CASSPLTPNTEAFF
once	TRBD1	TRBJ1-1	TRBV5-1	TGCGCCAGCAGCCCCCCGGGACAGCTAAACACTGAAGCTTTCTTT	CASSPPGQLNTEAFF
.	.	TRBJ2-3	TRBV14	TGTGCCAGCGGGCCGACCTATACGCAGTATTTT	CASGPTYTQYF
.	.	TRBJ2-6	TRBV7-2	TGTGCCAGCAGCGGTCGGGCCTCTGGGGCCAACGTCCTGACTTTC	CASSGRASGANVLTF
once	.	TRBJ1-1	TRBV7-3	TGTGCCAGCAGCACCCAAGGAGGGGGAAACACTGAAGCTTTCTTT	CASSTQGGGNTEAFF
few	TRBD2	TRBJ2-7	TRBV27	TGTGCCAGCAGTCTCGCGGGACTAACCTACGAGCAGTACTTC	CASSLAGLTYEQYF
once	.	TRBJ1-1	TRBV27	TGTGCCAGCAGTTTAGGCAGGGCTGGCGAAGCTTTCTTT	CASSLGRAGEAFF
.	.	TRBJ2-7	TRBV7-9	TGTGCCAGCAGCGCCCTGGGGTCCTACGAGCAGTACTTC	CASSALGSYEQYF
.	TRBD2	TRBJ2-1	TRBV29-1	TGCAGCGTTGAAGATCAAGGTAGCGGGGGAGTCGCCTACAATGAGCAGTTCTTC	CSVEDQGSGGVAYNEQFF
.	.	TRBJ1-2	TRBV7-2	TGTGCAGCGGGTCGGGAGCCGCGGTGGGGCTATGGCTACACCTTC	CAAGREPRWGYGYTF
.	.	TRBJ1-1	TRBV28	TGTGCCAGCAGGGTAACAGGGTTACGGTACACTGAAGCTTTCTTT	CASRVTGLRYTEAFF
.	TRBD1	TRBJ1-2	TRBV28	TGTGCCCTACTACCTAACAGGGGGAACTATGGCTACACCTTC	CALLPNRGNYGYTF
.	.	TRBJ2-1	TRBV6-2/TRBV6-3	TGTGCCAGCAGTTTCCTAGTCTTAGACAATGAGCAGTTCTTC	CASSFLVLDNEQFF
once	.	TRBJ2-2	TRBV20-1	TGCAGTGCTAGAGAACAGGGCATAACCGGGGAGCTGTTTTTT	CSAREQGITGELFF
.	.	TRBJ1-5	TRBV7-9	TGTGCCAGCAGCTTAGGCCCAGGGACACCTAGCAATCAGCCCCAGCATTTT	CASSLGPGTPSNQPQHF
.	TRBD1	TRBJ2-7	TRBV6-1	TGTGCCAGCAGTGATGTGGGACAGTCCTACGAGCAGTACTTC	CASSDVGQSYEQYF
.	TRBD2	TRBJ2-3	TRBV5-4	TGTGCCAGCAGCTCCGGGACTAGCGGGAGGACAGATACGCAGTATTTT	CASSSGTSGRTDTQYF
.	.	TRBJ1-6	TRBV20-1	TGCAGTGCAACGGAGGCGGATTCACCCCTCCACTTT	CSATEADSPLHF
.	.	TRBJ2-3	TRBV29-1	TGCAGCGTTGAACACCTCAACGCAGATACGCAGTATTTT	CSVEHLNADTQYF
.	.	TRBJ2-7	TRBV7-2	TGTGCCAGCAGCTTGGACATTACCTACGAGCAGTACTTC	CASSLDITYEQYF
.	.	TRBJ1-6	TRBV7-2	TGTGCCAGCAGCCAATTACAGGGCTATAATTCACCCCTCCACTTT	CASSQLQGYNSPLHF
.	.	TRBJ1-1	TRBV30	TGTGCCTGGAGTAAAGGGCCCACTGAAGCTTTCTTT	CAWSKGPTEAFF
.	.	TRBJ2-7	TRBV5-1	TGCGCCAGCAGCTTGGAAGACGGACGGATCTACGAGCAGTACTTC	CASSLEDGRIYEQYF
.	.	TRBJ2-5	TRBV3-1	TGTGCCAGCAGCCATCACTCCGGGGGAGTAGCTAGACAAGAGACCCAGTACTTC	CASSHHSGGVARQETQYF
.	.	TRBJ2-7	TRBV6-2/TRBV6-3	TGTGCCAGCAGTTACTCCGGGTTCTACGAGCAGTACTTC	CASSYSGFYEQYF
once	TRBD2	TRBJ2-7	TRBV6-2/TRBV6-3	TGTGCCACCGCCCCGCCGCGGGAGAACCTTGAGCAGTACTTC	CATAPPRENLEQYF
few	.	TRBJ2-2	TRBV6-1	TGTGCCACGGGGGCGGGCCCTCGGGAGCTGTTTTTT	CATGAGPRELFF
once	.	TRBJ1-2	TRBV6-1	TGTGCCAGCAGCATCGTTTTGGGAGGGCCTCTATATGGCTACACCTTC	CASSIVLGGPLYGYTF
.	.	TRBJ1-5	TRBV6-2/TRBV6-3	TGTGCCAGCGAGAGAGGCTCAGCTTATAGCAATCAGCCCCAGCATTTT	CASERGSAYSNQPQHF
few	.	TRBJ2-7	TRBV7-6	TGTGCCAGCAGCAAAACGTTTGACGAGCAGTACTTC	CASSKTFDEQYF
once	.	TRBJ1-2	TRBV13	TGTGCCAGCAGCTCACCAGAGGATGAACAGGGACTTAACTATGGCTACACCTTC	CASSSPEDEQGLNYGYTF
.	TRBD2	TRBJ2-1	TRBV19	TGTGCCAGTAGTTTTAGCGGGAGGGCCCATGAGCAGTTCTTC	CASSFSGRAHEQFF
.	.	TRBJ1-1	TRBV4-3	TGCGCCAGCAGCCCATTCCCCGGGAACACTGAAGCTTTCTTT	CASSPFPGNTEAFF